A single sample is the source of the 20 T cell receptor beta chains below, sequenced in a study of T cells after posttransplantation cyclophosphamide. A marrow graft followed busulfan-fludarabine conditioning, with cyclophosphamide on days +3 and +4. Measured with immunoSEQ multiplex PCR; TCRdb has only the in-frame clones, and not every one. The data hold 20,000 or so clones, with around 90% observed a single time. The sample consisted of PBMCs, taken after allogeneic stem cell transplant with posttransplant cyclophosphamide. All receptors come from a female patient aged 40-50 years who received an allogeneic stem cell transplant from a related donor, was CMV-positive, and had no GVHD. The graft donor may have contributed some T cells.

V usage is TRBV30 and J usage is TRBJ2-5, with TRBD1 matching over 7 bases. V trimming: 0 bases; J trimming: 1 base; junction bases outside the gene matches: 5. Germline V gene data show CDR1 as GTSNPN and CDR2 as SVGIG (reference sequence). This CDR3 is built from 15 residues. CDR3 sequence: CAWSVQTGIQETQYF. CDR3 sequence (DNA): TGTGCCTGGAGTGTACAGACAGGGATCCAAGAGACCCAGTACTTC.

DNA of the CDR3: TGTGCCATCAGTGAGTCTCATGGAACCGGGGAGACCCAGTACTTC. Protein product: CAISESHGTGETQYF. This chain joins TRBV10-3 and TRBJ2-5; D remains unclear. Trimming cost V 0 bases and J 5 bases, with 13 bases left between them. Germline V lookup: CDR1 ENHRY, CDR2 SYGVKD. The CDR3 loop spans 15 amino acids.

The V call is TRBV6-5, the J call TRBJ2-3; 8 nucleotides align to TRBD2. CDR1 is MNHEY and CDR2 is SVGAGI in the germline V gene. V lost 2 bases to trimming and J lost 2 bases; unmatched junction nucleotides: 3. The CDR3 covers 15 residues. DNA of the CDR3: TGTGCCAGCAGTTACGGCGGGAGGAACACAGATACGCAGTATTTT. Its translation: CASSYGGRNTDTQYF.

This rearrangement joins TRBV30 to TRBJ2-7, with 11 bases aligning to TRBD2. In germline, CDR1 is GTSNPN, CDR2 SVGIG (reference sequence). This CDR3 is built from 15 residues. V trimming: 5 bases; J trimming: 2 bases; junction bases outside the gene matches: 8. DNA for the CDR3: TGTGCCTGGTCAATTGGGACTAGCGGTCCCTACGAGCAGTACTTC. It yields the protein CAWSIGTSGPYEQYF.

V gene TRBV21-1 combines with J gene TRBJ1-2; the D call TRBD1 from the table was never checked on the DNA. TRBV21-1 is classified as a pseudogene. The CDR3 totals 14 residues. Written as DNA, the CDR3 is TGTGCCAGCAGCAAAGCGGGACAGACCCTGGGCTACACCTTC. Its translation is CASSKAGQTLGYTF.

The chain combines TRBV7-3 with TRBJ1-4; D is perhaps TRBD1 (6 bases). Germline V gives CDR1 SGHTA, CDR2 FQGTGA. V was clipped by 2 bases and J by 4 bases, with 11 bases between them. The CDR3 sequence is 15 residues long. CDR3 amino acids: CASSLYRVVNEKLFF. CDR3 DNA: TGTGCCAGCAGCTTATACAGGGTCGTTAATGAAAAACTGTTTTTT.

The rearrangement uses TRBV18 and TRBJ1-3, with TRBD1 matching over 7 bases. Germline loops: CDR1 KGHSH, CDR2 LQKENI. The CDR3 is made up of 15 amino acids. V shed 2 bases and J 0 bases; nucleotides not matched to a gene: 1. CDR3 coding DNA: TGTGCCAGCTCACCAGGGACAGACTCTGGAAACACCATATATTTT. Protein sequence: CASSPGTDSGNTIYF.

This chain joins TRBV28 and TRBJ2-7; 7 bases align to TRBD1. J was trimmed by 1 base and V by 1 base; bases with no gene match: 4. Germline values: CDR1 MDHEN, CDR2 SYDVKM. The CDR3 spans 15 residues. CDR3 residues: CASSLSVTGSYEQYF. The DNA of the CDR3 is TGTGCCAGCAGTTTATCCGTGACAGGGTCCTACGAGCAGTACTTC.

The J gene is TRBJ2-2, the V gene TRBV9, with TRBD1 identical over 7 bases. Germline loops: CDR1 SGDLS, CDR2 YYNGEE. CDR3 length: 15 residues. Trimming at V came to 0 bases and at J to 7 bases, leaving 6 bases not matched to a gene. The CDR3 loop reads CASSVGKGAGGELFF. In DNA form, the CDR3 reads TGTGCCAGCAGCGTAGGAAAGGGGGCGGGCGGGGAGCTGTTTTTT.

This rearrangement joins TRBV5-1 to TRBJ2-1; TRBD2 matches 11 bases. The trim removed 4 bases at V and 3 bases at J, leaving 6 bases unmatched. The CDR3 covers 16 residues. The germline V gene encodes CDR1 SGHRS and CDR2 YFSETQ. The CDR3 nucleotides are TGCGCCAGCAGCCGAACGGGACTAGCGGACTACAATGAGCAGTTCTTC. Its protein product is CASSRTGLADYNEQFF. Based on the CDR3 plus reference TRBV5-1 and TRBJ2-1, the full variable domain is KAGVTQTPRYLIKTRGQQVTLSCSPISGHRSVSWYQQTPGQGLQFLFEYFSETQRNKGNFPGRFSGRQFSNSRSEMNVSTLELGDSALYLCASSRTGLADYNEQFFGPGTRLTVL.

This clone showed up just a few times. CDR3 nucleotides: TGTGCCAGCAGTGTACTGGGACAGAGCTCCTACGAGCAGTACTTC. Protein: CASSVLGQSSYEQYF. This sequence joins TRBV2 and TRBJ2-7; 7 positions match TRBD1. Per the germline V gene, CDR1 is SNHLY and CDR2 is FYNNEI. J lost 0 bases, V lost 4 bases, and 6 bases had no gene match. The CDR3 has 15 residues.

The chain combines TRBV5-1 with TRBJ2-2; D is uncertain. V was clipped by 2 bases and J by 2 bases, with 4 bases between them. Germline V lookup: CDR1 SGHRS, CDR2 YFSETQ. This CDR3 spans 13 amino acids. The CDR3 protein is CASSFYNTGELFF. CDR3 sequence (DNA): TGCGCCAGCAGCTTTTATAACACCGGGGAGCTGTTTTTT.

CDR3 sequence reads: CASSPPGGVYNEQFF. CDR3 coding DNA: TGTGCCAGCTCACCACCCGGCGGGGTATACAATGAGCAGTTCTTC. The V gene is TRBV18, the J gene TRBJ2-1; D possibly corresponds to TRBD2 (6 bases). V lost 0 bases and J 4 bases, leaving 10 bases between the germline ends. The CDR3 runs 15 residues. Germline V gene data show CDR1 as KGHSH and CDR2 as LQKENI.

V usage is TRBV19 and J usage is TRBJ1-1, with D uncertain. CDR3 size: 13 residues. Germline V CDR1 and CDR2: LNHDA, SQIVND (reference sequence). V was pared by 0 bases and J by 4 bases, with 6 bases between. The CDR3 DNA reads TGTGCCAGTAGTATAGAGGCAGGCACTGAAGCTTTCTTT. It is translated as CASSIEAGTEAFF.

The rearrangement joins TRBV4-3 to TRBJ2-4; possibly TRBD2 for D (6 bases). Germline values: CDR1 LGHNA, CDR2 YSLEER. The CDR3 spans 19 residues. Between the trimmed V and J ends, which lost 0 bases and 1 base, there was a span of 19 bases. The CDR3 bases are TGCGCCAGCAGCCAAGACCCCGGGGGAAGTCACTCGGCCAAAAACATTCAGTACTTC. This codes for CASSQDPGGSHSAKNIQYF.

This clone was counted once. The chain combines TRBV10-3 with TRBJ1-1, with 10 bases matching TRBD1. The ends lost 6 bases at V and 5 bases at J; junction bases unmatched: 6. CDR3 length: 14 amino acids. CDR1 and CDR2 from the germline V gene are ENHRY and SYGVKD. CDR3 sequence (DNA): TGTGCCATCAGGGAGACAGGGGGCAGGACTGAAGCTTTCTTT. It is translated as CAIRETGGRTEAFF.

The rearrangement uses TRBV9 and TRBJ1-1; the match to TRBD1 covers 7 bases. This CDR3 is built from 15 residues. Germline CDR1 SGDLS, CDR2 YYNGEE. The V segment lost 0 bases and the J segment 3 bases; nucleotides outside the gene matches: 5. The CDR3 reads CASSVAPGGDTEAFF. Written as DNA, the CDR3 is TGTGCCAGCAGCGTAGCTCCAGGGGGAGACACTGAAGCTTTCTTT.

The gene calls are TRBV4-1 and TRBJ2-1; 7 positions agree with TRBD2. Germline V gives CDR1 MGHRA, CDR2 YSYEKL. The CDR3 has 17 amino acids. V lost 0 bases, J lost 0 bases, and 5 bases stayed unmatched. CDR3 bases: TGCGCCAGCAGCCAAGAGGGGACTACCATCTCCTACAATGAGCAGTTCTTC. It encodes CASSQEGTTISYNEQFF.

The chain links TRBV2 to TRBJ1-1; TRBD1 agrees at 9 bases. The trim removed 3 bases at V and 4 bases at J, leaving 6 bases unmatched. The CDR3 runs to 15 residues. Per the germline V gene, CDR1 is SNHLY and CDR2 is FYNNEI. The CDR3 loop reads CASSDLGQGFTEAFF. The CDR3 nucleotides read TGTGCCAGCAGTGATTTGGGACAGGGCTTCACTGAAGCTTTCTTT.

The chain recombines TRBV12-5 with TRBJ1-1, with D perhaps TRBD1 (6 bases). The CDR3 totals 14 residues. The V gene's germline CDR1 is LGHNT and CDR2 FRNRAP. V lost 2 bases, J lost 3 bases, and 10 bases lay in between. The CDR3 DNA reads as TGTGCTAGTGGTTTGACCACAGGGTACACTGAAGCTTTCTTT. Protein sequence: CASGLTTGYTEAFF.